This passage covers 19 T cell receptor beta chains from one sample sequenced in a study of OX40 agonist ivuxolimab in advanced cancers. TCRdb's table, derived via immunoSEQ multiplex PCR, lists solely in-frame clones and lacks some. The table lists about 70,000 clones, roughly 87% of them singletons. The sample was CD4+ or CD8+ T cells sorted from blood, taken in a trial of the OX40 agonist ivuxolimab. All receptors derive from an adult with an advanced solid tumor such as melanoma, head and neck, liver or kidney cancer.

This chain connects TRBV28 to TRBJ1-1; no definite D call. Germline V gives CDR1 MDHEN, CDR2 SYDVKM. V lost 5 bases and J 7 bases, leaving 17 bases between the germline ends. This CDR3 spans 14 amino acids. CDR3 DNA sequence: TGTGCCAGCAGTGCGGTAGAGTCATATATTGAAGCTTTCTTT. Translated: CASSAVESYIEAFF.

This chain connects TRBV6-5 to TRBJ1-2, with D possibly being TRBD1 (6 bases). V was cut by 0 bases and J by 2 bases, with 13 bases left in between. CDR1 is MNHEY, CDR2 SVGAGI, per germline. This CDR3 comprises 16 residues. DNA of the CDR3: TGTGCCAGCAGTTACTCTCAAGTAGGGGGGAACTATGGCTACACCTTC. This encodes CASSYSQVGGNYGYTF.

The gene calls are TRBV5-1 and TRBJ1-5; no reliable D call. CDR3 size: 15 residues. The germline gives CDR1 SGHRS, CDR2 YFSETQ. Trimming shortened V by 1 base and J by 3 bases, and 11 bases separated the two germline ends. The CDR3, as DNA: TGCGCCAGCAGCTTGTTTGGGGAGTTCAATCAGCCCCAGCATTTT. Amino acids: CASSLFGEFNQPQHF.

The genes are TRBV30 and TRBJ2-7; D unclear. The CDR3 is 14 residues long. V gave up 0 bases and J gave up 2 bases, with 11 bases separating them. CDR1 is GTSNPN and CDR2 is SVGIG in the germline V gene (reference sequence). This chain's CDR3 is CAWSVTVGPYEQYF. In DNA, the CDR3 is TGTGCCTGGAGTGTAACGGTCGGACCCTACGAGCAGTACTTC.

V usage is TRBV6-1 and J usage is TRBJ2-3, with D maybe TRBD2 (5 bases). Germline CDR1 is MNHNS and CDR2 is SASEGT. The CDR3 runs to 15 residues. Trimming removed 3 bases from V and 2 bases from J, with 12 bases in between. CDR3 coding DNA: TGTGCCAGCAGTGATCAAGCGGCCCCCACAGATACGCAGTATTTT. Amino acids: CASSDQAAPTDTQYF.

The chain couples TRBV5-1 to TRBJ1-1; 7 nucleotides agree with TRBD1. Germline V gene lookup returns CDR1 SGHRS and CDR2 YFSETQ. With V trimmed by 5 bases and J by 3 bases, 4 bases remained unmatched. The CDR3 has 13 residues. The CDR3 sequence is CASSETGHTEAFF. CDR3 nucleotides: TGCGCCAGCAGTGAGACAGGGCACACTGAAGCTTTCTTT.

The chain employs TRBV10-3 and TRBJ2-3, with D tentatively TRBD2 (5 bases). In germline, CDR1 is ENHRY, CDR2 SYGVKD. V lost 11 bases and J lost 5, with 20 bases in between. This CDR3 contains 14 residues. This CDR3 reads CAVGGGPRGDTQYF. CDR3 sequence (DNA): TGTGCCGTAGGAGGTGGACCTCGTGGAGATACGCAGTATTTT.

The rearrangement uses TRBV6-1 and TRBJ2-3; perhaps TRBD1 as D (5 bases). This CDR3 region has 14 residues. Germline CDR1 reads MNHNS; CDR2 reads SASEGT. The V end lost 9 bases, the J end lost 4 bases, and 17 bases lay between the germline ends. CDR3 loop: CASRLKVGPDTQYF. CDR3 nucleotide sequence: TGTGCCAGTCGGTTGAAGGTGGGGCCAGATACGCAGTATTTT.

The rearrangement joins TRBV7-9 to TRBJ2-3, with D maybe TRBD2 (5 bases). The germline CDR1 and CDR2 sequences are SEHNR and FQNEAQ (reference sequence). V dropped 0 bases and J dropped 4 bases, with 5 bases sitting between them. This CDR3 region has 13 residues. The CDR3 protein is CASSLAGADTQYF. The CDR3 bases are TGTGCCAGCAGCTTAGCGGGAGCAGATACGCAGTATTTT.

In this sample, this clone turned up once. The rearrangement joins TRBV6-6 to TRBJ2-7; D may be TRBD1 or TRBD2 (5 bases each). Germline values: CDR1 MNHNY, CDR2 SVGAGI (reference sequence). V lost 4 bases and J 2 bases, leaving 18 bases between the germline ends. The CDR3 has 16 residues. The CDR3 sequence: CASSSRTPREPYEQYF. The CDR3 DNA follows: TGTGCCAGCAGTTCAAGGACACCCCGGGAACCCTACGAGCAGTACTTC.

The J gene is TRBJ2-3, the V gene TRBV7-2; 8 nucleotides match TRBD2. This CDR3 is built from 18 residues. The V gene's germline CDR1 is SGHTA and CDR2 FQGNSA. V trimming: 3 bases; J trimming: 0 bases; junction bases outside the gene matches: 11. The CDR3 bases are TGTGCCAGCAGCTTGAGGGAAAGCGGGGGAACTAGCACAGATACGCAGTATTTT. Its protein is CASSLRESGGTSTDTQYF.

V is TRBV5-1 and J is TRBJ2-1; 16 bases are shared with TRBD2. The germline V gene has CDR1 SGHRS and CDR2 YFSETQ. CDR3 length equals 15 residues. V dropped 6 bases and J dropped 7; count of bases not matched to a gene: 4. The CDR3 here is CASTGTSGGANEQFF. For the CDR3, the DNA is TGCGCCAGCACCGGGACTAGCGGGGGGGCAAATGAGCAGTTCTTC.

This rearrangement joins TRBV19 to TRBJ2-1, with 8 positions matching TRBD1. J was trimmed by 0 bases and V by 9 bases; bases with no gene match: 10. Germline assignment: CDR1 LNHDA and CDR2 SQIVND (reference sequence). CDR3 size: 16 residues. The CDR3 DNA sequence: TGTGCCAGCCGGGGAAGACAGGGGAGCTCCTACAATGAGCAGTTCTTC. Encoded protein: CASRGRQGSSYNEQFF. Full variable domain (missing parts from reference TRBV19 and TRBJ2-1): DGGITQSPKYLFRKEGQNVTLSCEQNLNHDAMYWYRQDPGQGLRLIYYSQIVNDFQKGDIAEGYSVSREKKESFPLTVTSAQKNPTAFYLCASRGRQGSSYNEQFFGPGTRLTVL.

This clone appeared a single time. V and J are TRBV5-1 and TRBJ2-1; 8 bases match TRBD2. This CDR3 is 15 amino acids long. Germline V gene data show CDR1 as SGHRS and CDR2 as YFSETQ. With 0 bases clipped from V and 7 bases from J, the junction kept 6 bases outside the gene matches. The CDR3: CASSLESSGLNEQFF. CDR3 nucleotide sequence: TGCGCCAGCAGCTTGGAGTCTAGCGGGCTTAATGAGCAGTTCTTC.

The chain recombines TRBV7-8 with TRBJ1-3, with 10 bases that match TRBD1. The germline CDR1 and CDR2 sequences are SGHVS and FQNEAQ. The V and J ends lost 0 bases and 1 base, in that order; junction bases with no gene match: 6. The CDR3 extends over 18 amino acids. CDR3 nucleotide sequence: TGTGCCAGCAGCTTAGCGCTCCGGGACAGGGGTTCTGGAAACACCATATATTTT. Amino acid sequence: CASSLALRDRGSGNTIYF.

A few counts support this clone. The chain uses TRBV5-1 and TRBJ1-1; 7 bases fit TRBD1. J gave up 5 bases and V 3 bases, and 10 bases lay outside the gene matches. There are 15 residues in the CDR3. Germline CDR1 is SGHRS and CDR2 is YFSETQ. CDR3 nucleotide sequence: TGCGCCAGCAGCTCAGGGGGAGGGGTGTTAACTGAAGCTTTCTTT. It yields the protein CASSSGGGVLTEAFF.

Here the CDR3 DNA reads TGTGCCAGTAGTATCCGGGCCGCACCCTCTAATGAAAAACTGTTTTTT. Translating it yields CASSIRAAPSNEKLFF. The V and J genes are TRBV19 and TRBJ1-4; D is unclear. The ends were cut back, 3 bases at V and 3 bases at J, with 14 bases in the middle. The germline V gene has CDR1 LNHDA and CDR2 SQIVND (reference sequence). The CDR3 runs 16 residues.

The rearrangement links TRBV18 to TRBJ1-3; D ambiguous. This CDR3 is built from 16 residues. V was cut by 8 bases and J by 0 bases, with 17 bases left in between. The germline V gene has CDR1 KGHSH and CDR2 LQKENI. This chain's CDR3 is CASTLLGEYSGNTIYF. In DNA, the CDR3 is TGTGCCAGCACCCTGTTGGGCGAGTACTCTGGAAACACCATATATTTT.

The V and J genes are TRBV25-1 and TRBJ1-4; perhaps TRBD1 as D (6 bases). V was trimmed by 3 bases and J by 1 base, leaving 15 bases between them. This CDR3 has 17 residues. Germline CDR1 is MGHDK and CDR2 is SYGVNS. DNA of the CDR3: TGTGCCAGCAGTGATCCGGGCAGGGGTGTAACTAATGAAAAACTGTTTTTT. Translated, it gives CASSDPGRGVTNEKLFF.